This is a list of T cell receptor beta chains from one sample in a study of blood T cell repertoires in COVID-19. Assay: immunoSEQ multiplex PCR; the TCRdb copy retains only in-frame clones and omits some. Counted here are 410,000 or so clones, approximately 90% occurring once; the ten biggest clones make up approximately 1.5%. Sequenced sample: peripheral blood. The receptor set was obtained from a woman aged 35 to 49 with COVID-19, enrolled during active disease. The CDR3 runs from the conserved cysteine through the conserved F or W. Each record gives: clone size, D gene, J gene, CDR3 length, V gene, CDR3 DNA, CDR3 protein. D genes are given only for firm matches. The size entry is marked missing in some rows and otherwise reads once, few, many or a size class.

size: .; D: .; J: TRBJ1-4; length: 14; V: TRBV7-9; DNA: TGTGCCAGCAGCTTAGCAGGAGGTAATGAAAAACTGTTTTTT; CDR3: CASSLAGGNEKLFF
size: .; D: .; J: TRBJ1-2; length: 14; V: TRBV2; DNA: TGTGCCAGCAGTGAAGGTCGGGGTAGCTATGGCTACACCTTC; CDR3: CASSEGRGSYGYTF
size: .; D: TRBD2; J: TRBJ2-7; length: 15; V: TRBV7-2; DNA: TGTGCCAGCAGCTTGGTAGCGGGGGAATCCTACGAGCAGTACTTC; CDR3: CASSLVAGESYEQYF
size: .; D: .; J: TRBJ1-4; length: 19; V: TRBV18; DNA: TGTGCCAGCTCACCAAGGACAGTAAAATCCGCTGGGGTTAATGAAAAACTGTTTTTT; CDR3: CASSPRTVKSAGVNEKLFF
size: once; D: .; J: TRBJ1-5; length: 14; V: TRBV10-3; DNA: TGTGCCGGATCTCAGGGATTTCTCAATCAGCCCCAGCATTTT; CDR3: CAGSQGFLNQPQHF
size: .; D: TRBD1; J: TRBJ2-1; length: 14; V: TRBV6-2/TRBV6-3; DNA: TGTGCCAGCAGTTACTCGGGACAGGCCAGATTACAGTTCTTC; CDR3: CASSYSGQARLQFF
size: .; D: .; J: TRBJ2-1; length: 12; V: TRBV2; DNA: TGTGCCAGCAGGAGGTCCAGCTTTGAGCAGTTCTTC; CDR3: CASRRSSFEQFF
size: .; D: TRBD1; J: TRBJ2-7; length: 13; V: TRBV6-2/TRBV6-3; DNA: TGTGCCAGCAGTCCAGGGGGAACCTACGAGCAGTACTTC; CDR3: CASSPGGTYEQYF
size: once; D: .; J: TRBJ2-3; length: 15; V: TRBV19; DNA: TGTGCCAGTAGTAATCCGGGACTGACCACAGATACGCAGTATTTT; CDR3: CASSNPGLTTDTQYF
size: .; D: .; J: TRBJ1-4; length: 14; V: TRBV7-8; DNA: TGTGCCAGCCGCCCTGTCGGTGGTAATGAAAAACTGTTTTTT; CDR3: CASRPVGGNEKLFF
size: once; D: .; J: TRBJ1-5; length: 16; V: TRBV19; DNA: TGTGCCAGCAAAGAAGGGGCCTTTTATAGCAATCAGCCCCAGCATTTT; CDR3: CASKEGAFYSNQPQHF